This T cell receptor (beta chain) was recorded in a study of blood T cell repertoires in COVID-19. The CDR3 loop spans 13 amino acids. Trimming left V 3 bases short and J 10 bases short, with 13 bases between. Measured with immunoSEQ multiplex PCR; TCRdb has only the in-frame clones, and not every one. The table lists some 70,000 clones, around 84% of them singletons. The specimen was peripheral blood. The V call is TRBV12-3 or TRBV12-4, the J call TRBJ2-1; a possible D gene is TRBD1 (6 bases). This receptor was identified in a man aged 50-59 years with active COVID-19. This CDR3 reads CASSFVGGEEQFF. CDR3 sequence (DNA): TGTGCCAGCAGTTTCGTTGGGGGCGAAGAGCAGTTCTTC.